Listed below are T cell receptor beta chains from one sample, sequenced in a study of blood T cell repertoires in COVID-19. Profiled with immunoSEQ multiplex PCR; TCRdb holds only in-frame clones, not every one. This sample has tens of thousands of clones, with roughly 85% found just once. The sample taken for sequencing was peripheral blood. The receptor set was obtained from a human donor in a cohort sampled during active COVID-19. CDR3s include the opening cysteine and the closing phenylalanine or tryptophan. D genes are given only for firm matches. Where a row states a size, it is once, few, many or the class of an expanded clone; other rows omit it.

CDR3 protein: CASIGLGAPGSLAKNIQYF
CDR3 DNA: TGTGCCAGCATCGGCCTCGGGGCCCCCGGGAGCCTAGCCAAAAACATTCAGTACTTC
J gene: TRBJ2-4
V gene: TRBV3-1/TRBV3-2
D gene: .
clone size: .

CDR3 protein: CASSVARGGQETQYF
CDR3 DNA: TGTGCCAGCAGCGTAGCCCGAGGGGGCCAAGAGACCCAGTACTTC
J gene: TRBJ2-5
V gene: TRBV9
D gene: .
clone size: .

CDR3 protein: CASSWEGRGSYGYTF
CDR3 DNA: TGTGCCAGCAGTTGGGAGGGGAGGGGGAGCTATGGCTACACCTTC
J gene: TRBJ1-2
V gene: TRBV6-5
D gene: .
clone size: few

CDR3 protein: CASSPDARFYEQYF
CDR3 DNA: TGTGCCAGCAGCCCGGATGCTAGGTTCTACGAGCAGTACTTC
J gene: TRBJ2-7
V gene: TRBV7-2
D gene: .
clone size: .

CDR3 protein: CASTDDSYNYGYTF
CDR3 DNA: TGTGCCAGCACCGACGACAGCTATAACTATGGCTACACCTTC
J gene: TRBJ1-2
V gene: TRBV6-6
D gene: .
clone size: .

CDR3 protein: CASSFGRGAYEQYF
CDR3 DNA: TGTGCCAGCAGCTTCGGCAGGGGCGCCTACGAGCAGTACTTC
J gene: TRBJ2-7
V gene: TRBV11-2
D gene: .
clone size: .

CDR3 protein: CARSLGVGERFRITDTQYF
CDR3 DNA: TGTGCCAGAAGCTTGGGGGTAGGGGAACGCTTCAGAATCACAGATACGCAGTATTTT
J gene: TRBJ2-3
V gene: TRBV5-3
D gene: .
clone size: .

CDR3 protein: CAWSVAGPKNIQYF
CDR3 DNA: TGTGCCTGGAGTGTAGCTGGGCCCAAAAACATTCAGTACTTC
J gene: TRBJ2-4
V gene: TRBV30
D gene: .
clone size: .

CDR3 protein: CSVGPDRAGNTIYF
CDR3 DNA: TGCAGCGTGGGCCCTGACAGGGCAGGAAACACCATATATTTT
J gene: TRBJ1-3
V gene: TRBV29-1
D gene: TRBD1
clone size: .

CDR3 protein: CASSVGSGSGNTIYF
CDR3 DNA: TGTGCCAGCAGCGTAGGTTCGGGCTCTGGAAACACCATATATTTT
J gene: TRBJ1-3
V gene: TRBV9
D gene: .
clone size: .

CDR3 protein: CASSSTPNYGYTF
CDR3 DNA: TGCGCCAGCAGCTCCACTCCTAACTATGGCTACACCTTC
J gene: TRBJ1-2
V gene: TRBV5-1
D gene: .
clone size: .

CDR3 protein: CSASGTGGSGELFF
CDR3 DNA: TGCAGTGCTAGTGGGACAGGGGGCTCCGGGGAGCTGTTTTTT
J gene: TRBJ2-2
V gene: TRBV20-1
D gene: TRBD1
clone size: .

CDR3 protein: CASSYRGGRSTGELFF
CDR3 DNA: TGTGCCAGCAGTTACCGCGGGGGACGGAGCACCGGGGAGCTGTTTTTT
J gene: TRBJ2-2
V gene: TRBV6-6
D gene: TRBD2
clone size: .

CDR3 protein: CASSDWDSKNSGANVLTF
CDR3 DNA: TGTGCCAGCAGTGACTGGGACAGCAAAAACTCTGGGGCCAACGTCCTGACTTTC
J gene: TRBJ2-6
V gene: TRBV2
D gene: TRBD1
clone size: once

CDR3 protein: CASSQEVGGVYGTEAFF
CDR3 DNA: TGTGCCAGCAGCCAAGAGGTGGGAGGGGTATATGGCACTGAAGCTTTCTTT
J gene: TRBJ1-1
V gene: TRBV3-1/TRBV3-2
D gene: .
clone size: .

CDR3 protein: CASSYSSHTRDRTSYEQYF
CDR3 DNA: TGTGCCAGCAGTTACTCGAGCCATACCCGGGACAGAACGTCCTACGAGCAGTACTTC
J gene: TRBJ2-7
V gene: TRBV6-2/TRBV6-3
D gene: TRBD1
clone size: .

CDR3 protein: CASSFGQGGDEQFF
CDR3 DNA: TGCGCCAGCAGCTTCGGGCAGGGCGGGGATGAGCAGTTCTTC
J gene: TRBJ2-1
V gene: TRBV5-1
D gene: .
clone size: once

CDR3 protein: CATSSFPPPSGSYEQYF
CDR3 DNA: TGTGCCACCAGCAGTTTCCCCCCCCCTAGCGGGAGCTACGAGCAGTACTTC
J gene: TRBJ2-7
V gene: TRBV15
D gene: TRBD2
clone size: .

CDR3 protein: CASSLGGLGDTDTQYF
CDR3 DNA: TGTGCCAGCAGCTTAGGAGGTCTAGGCGACACAGATACGCAGTATTTT
J gene: TRBJ2-3
V gene: TRBV11-3
D gene: .
clone size: .

CDR3 protein: CASHPWGDTEAFF
CDR3 DNA: TGTGCCAGTCACCCTTGGGGGGACACTGAAGCTTTCTTT
J gene: TRBJ1-1
V gene: TRBV19
D gene: .
clone size: few

CDR3 protein: CATNLALSYNEQFF
CDR3 DNA: TGTGCCACCAACCTAGCACTCTCCTACAATGAGCAGTTCTTC
J gene: TRBJ2-1
V gene: TRBV15
D gene: .
clone size: once

CDR3 protein: CASSRGQTTDTQYF
CDR3 DNA: TGTGCCAGCAGCCGGGGACAGACCACAGATACGCAGTATTTT
J gene: TRBJ2-3
V gene: TRBV11-3
D gene: TRBD1
clone size: .

CDR3 protein: CASSSTGTGNNEQFF
CDR3 DNA: TGTGCCAGCAGCTCTACAGGGACAGGGAACAATGAGCAGTTCTTC
J gene: TRBJ2-1
V gene: TRBV11-1
D gene: TRBD1
clone size: .

CDR3 protein: CSVAAQSNQPQHF
CDR3 DNA: TGCAGCGTTGCTGCACAGAGCAATCAGCCCCAGCATTTT
J gene: TRBJ1-5
V gene: TRBV29-1
D gene: .
clone size: .

CDR3 protein: CASGLAGVPSGTDTQYF
CDR3 DNA: TGTGCCAGTGGACTAGCGGGAGTTCCCAGCGGCACAGATACGCAGTATTTT
J gene: TRBJ2-3
V gene: TRBV19
D gene: TRBD2
clone size: .

CDR3 protein: CASSVGIRDRGYNEQFF
CDR3 DNA: TGTGCCAGCAGCGTAGGAATTAGGGACAGGGGCTACAATGAGCAGTTCTTC
J gene: TRBJ2-1
V gene: TRBV9
D gene: TRBD1
clone size: .

CDR3 protein: CASRDTKNTEAFF
CDR3 DNA: TGTGCCAGCCGAGATACTAAGAACACTGAAGCTTTCTTT
J gene: TRBJ1-1
V gene: TRBV6-5
D gene: .
clone size: few

CDR3 protein: CASRTGVFWNSPLHF
CDR3 DNA: TGTGCCAGCAGGACAGGGGTTTTTTGGAATTCACCCCTCCACTTT
J gene: TRBJ1-6
V gene: TRBV7-2
D gene: TRBD1
clone size: .

CDR3 protein: CASSPKRLAGAYEQYF
CDR3 DNA: TGTGCCAGCAGTCCGAAGCGACTAGCGGGGGCCTACGAGCAGTACTTC
J gene: TRBJ2-7
V gene: TRBV27
D gene: TRBD2
clone size: .

CDR3 protein: CATRDFNTEAFF
CDR3 DNA: TGTGCCACCCGGGACTTCAACACTGAAGCTTTCTTT
J gene: TRBJ1-1
V gene: TRBV24-1
D gene: .
clone size: .

CDR3 protein: CASSFTREVFREQYF
CDR3 DNA: TGTGCCAGCAGTTTTACGCGGGAGGTCTTCCGAGAGCAGTACTTC
J gene: TRBJ2-7
V gene: TRBV27
D gene: TRBD2
clone size: .

CDR3 protein: CASTPRSGSSLETQYF
CDR3 DNA: TGTGCCAGCACCCCCAGGAGCGGGAGTTCGCTAGAGACCCAGTACTTC
J gene: TRBJ2-5
V gene: TRBV6-2/TRBV6-3
D gene: TRBD2
clone size: .

CDR3 protein: CASSQGGLTNEKLFF
CDR3 DNA: TGTGCCAGCAGTCAGGGAGGGTTAACTAATGAAAAACTGTTTTTT
J gene: TRBJ1-4
V gene: TRBV28
D gene: .
clone size: .

CDR3 protein: CASSLRGGETQYF
CDR3 DNA: TGCGCCAGCAGCTTGAGGGGTGGGGAGACCCAGTACTTC
J gene: TRBJ2-5
V gene: TRBV5-1
D gene: .
clone size: few

CDR3 protein: CASSSLARAVTDTQYF
CDR3 DNA: TGTGCCAGCAGCTCTCTCGCTAGAGCCGTCACAGATACGCAGTATTTT
J gene: TRBJ2-3
V gene: TRBV13
D gene: .
clone size: .

CDR3 protein: CATSDYRRGDYDTQYF
CDR3 DNA: TGTGCCACCAGTGATTACCGACGGGGAGACTACGATACGCAGTATTTT
J gene: TRBJ2-3
V gene: TRBV24-1
D gene: .
clone size: .

CDR3 protein: CASSRAGGGDQPQHF
CDR3 DNA: TGTGCCAGCAGCCGAGCGGGTGGGGGAGATCAGCCCCAGCATTTT
J gene: TRBJ1-5
V gene: TRBV5-6
D gene: .
clone size: once

CDR3 protein: CASSPSAGALKETQYF
CDR3 DNA: TGTGCCAGCAGCCCCTCCGCGGGGGCGCTTAAAGAGACCCAGTACTTC
J gene: TRBJ2-5
V gene: TRBV11-2
D gene: .
clone size: .

CDR3 protein: CATSSPPGGAETQYF
CDR3 DNA: TGTGCCACCAGCAGCCCTCCAGGGGGCGCGGAGACCCAGTACTTC
J gene: TRBJ2-5
V gene: TRBV15
D gene: TRBD1
clone size: .

CDR3 protein: CASSLQGYGYTF
CDR3 DNA: TGTGCCAGCAGTTTACAGGGCTATGGCTACACCTTC
J gene: TRBJ1-2
V gene: TRBV28
D gene: .
clone size: .

CDR3 protein: CASSYTETQYF
CDR3 DNA: TGTGCCAGCAGCTATACAGAGACGCAGTATTTT
J gene: TRBJ2-3
V gene: TRBV7-9
D gene: .
clone size: .

CDR3 protein: CASQLAGGADTQYF
CDR3 DNA: TGCGCCAGCCAACTAGCGGGAGGCGCAGATACGCAGTATTTT
J gene: TRBJ2-3
V gene: TRBV10-1
D gene: TRBD2
clone size: .

CDR3 protein: CASSLVADIQYF
CDR3 DNA: TGTGCCAGCAGCTTGGTCGCAGACATTCAGTACTTC
J gene: TRBJ2-4
V gene: TRBV5-6
D gene: .
clone size: .

CDR3 protein: CASSQAWGGQPQHF
CDR3 DNA: TGCGCCAGCAGCCAAGCCTGGGGAGGTCAGCCCCAGCATTTT
J gene: TRBJ1-5
V gene: TRBV4-1
D gene: .
clone size: few

CDR3 protein: CASSFRTRSTDTQYF
CDR3 DNA: TGTGCCAGCAGCTTCCGGACTAGAAGCACAGATACGCAGTATTTT
J gene: TRBJ2-3
V gene: TRBV5-4
D gene: TRBD2
clone size: .

CDR3 protein: CASSVAPQGTGELFF
CDR3 DNA: TGTGCCAGCAGCGTAGCCCCGCAGGGGACCGGGGAGCTGTTTTTT
J gene: TRBJ2-2
V gene: TRBV9
D gene: .
clone size: .

CDR3 protein: CASSIDRGGTEAFF
CDR3 DNA: TGTGCCAGTAGTATAGATCGGGGAGGCACTGAAGCTTTCTTT
J gene: TRBJ1-1
V gene: TRBV19
D gene: .
clone size: .

CDR3 protein: CASSAGLAGETDTQYF
CDR3 DNA: TGCGCCAGCAGCGCGGGACTAGCGGGAGAAACAGATACGCAGTATTTT
J gene: TRBJ2-3
V gene: TRBV5-1
D gene: TRBD2
clone size: .

CDR3 protein: CASSAGKYEQYF
CDR3 DNA: TGTGCCAGCAGTGCGGGGAAATACGAGCAGTACTTC
J gene: TRBJ2-7
V gene: TRBV25-1
D gene: .
clone size: .

CDR3 protein: CASSLSGTGIGNSPLHF
CDR3 DNA: TGTGCCAGCAGCTTGAGTGGGACAGGGATCGGTAATTCACCCCTCCACTTT
J gene: TRBJ1-6
V gene: TRBV5-6
D gene: TRBD1
clone size: .

CDR3 protein: CASSLGLAGVTQYF
CDR3 DNA: TGTGCCAGCAGCTTGGGACTAGCGGGAGTTACGCAGTATTTT
J gene: TRBJ2-3
V gene: TRBV7-8
D gene: TRBD2
clone size: .

CDR3 protein: CASSRLAEETQYF
CDR3 DNA: TGTGCCAGCAGCCGGCTAGCGGAAGAGACCCAGTACTTC
J gene: TRBJ2-5
V gene: TRBV5-4
D gene: TRBD2
clone size: once

CDR3 protein: CASSESGNSPLHF
CDR3 DNA: TGTGCCAGCAGTGAGAGCGGGAATTCACCCCTCCACTTT
J gene: TRBJ1-6
V gene: TRBV9
D gene: .
clone size: .

CDR3 protein: CAISDRGGRPLEQYF
CDR3 DNA: TGTGCCATCAGTGACCGGGGCGGGAGACCACTCGAGCAGTACTTC
J gene: TRBJ2-7
V gene: TRBV10-3
D gene: TRBD2
clone size: .